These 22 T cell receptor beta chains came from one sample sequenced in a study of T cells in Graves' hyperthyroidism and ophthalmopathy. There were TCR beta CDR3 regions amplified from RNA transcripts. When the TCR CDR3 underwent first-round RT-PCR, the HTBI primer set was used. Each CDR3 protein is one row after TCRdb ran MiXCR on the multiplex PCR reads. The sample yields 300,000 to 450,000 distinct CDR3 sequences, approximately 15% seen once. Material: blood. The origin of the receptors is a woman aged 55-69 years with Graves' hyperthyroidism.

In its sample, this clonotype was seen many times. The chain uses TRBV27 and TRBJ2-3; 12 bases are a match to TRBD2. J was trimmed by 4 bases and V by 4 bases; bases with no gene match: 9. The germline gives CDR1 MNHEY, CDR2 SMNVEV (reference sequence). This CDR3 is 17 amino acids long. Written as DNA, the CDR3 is TGTGCCAGCAGTTCACTTCGACTAGCGGGAGAATCAGATACGCAGTATTTT. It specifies CASSSLRLAGESDTQYF.

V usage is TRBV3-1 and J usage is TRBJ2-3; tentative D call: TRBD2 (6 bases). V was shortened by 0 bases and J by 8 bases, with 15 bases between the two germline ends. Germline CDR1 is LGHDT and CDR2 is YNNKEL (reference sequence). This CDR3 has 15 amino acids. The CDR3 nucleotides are TGTGCCAGCAGCCAAGATGGTGGGTCCGGGGGTACGCAGTATTTT. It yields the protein CASSQDGGSGGTQYF.

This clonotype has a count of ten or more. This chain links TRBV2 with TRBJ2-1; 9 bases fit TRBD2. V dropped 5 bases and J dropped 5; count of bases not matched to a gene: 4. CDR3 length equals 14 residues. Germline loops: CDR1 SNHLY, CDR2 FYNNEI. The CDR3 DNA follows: TGTGCCAGCAGTCGGGCTAGCGGGAACAATGAGCAGTTCTTC. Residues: CASSRASGNNEQFF.

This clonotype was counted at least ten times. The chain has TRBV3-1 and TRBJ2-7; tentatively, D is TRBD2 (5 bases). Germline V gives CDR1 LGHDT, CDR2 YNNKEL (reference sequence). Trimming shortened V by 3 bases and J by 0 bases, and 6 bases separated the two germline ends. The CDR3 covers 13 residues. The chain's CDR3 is CASSHSGSYEQYF. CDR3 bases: TGTGCCAGCAGCCACAGCGGCTCCTACGAGCAGTACTTC.

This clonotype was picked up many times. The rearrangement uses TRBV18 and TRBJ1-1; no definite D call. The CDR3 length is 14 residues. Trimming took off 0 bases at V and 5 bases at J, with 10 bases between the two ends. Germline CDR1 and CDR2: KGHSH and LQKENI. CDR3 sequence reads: CASSPPGRATEAFF. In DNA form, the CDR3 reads TGTGCCAGCTCACCACCTGGGAGGGCGACTGAAGCTTTCTTT.

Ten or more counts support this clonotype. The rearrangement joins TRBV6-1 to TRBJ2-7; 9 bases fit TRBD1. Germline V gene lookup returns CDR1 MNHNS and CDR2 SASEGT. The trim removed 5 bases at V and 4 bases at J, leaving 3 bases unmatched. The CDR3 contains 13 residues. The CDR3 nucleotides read TGTGCCAGCAGTCGGACAGGGGAGTACGAGCAGTACTTC. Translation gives CASSRTGEYEQYF.

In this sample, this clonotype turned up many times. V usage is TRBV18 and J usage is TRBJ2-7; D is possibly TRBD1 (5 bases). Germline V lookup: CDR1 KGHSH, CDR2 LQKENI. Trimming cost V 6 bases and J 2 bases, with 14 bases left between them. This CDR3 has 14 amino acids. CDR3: CASSGAGYTYEQYF. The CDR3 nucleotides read TGTGCCAGCTCCGGCGCAGGGTACACCTACGAGCAGTACTTC.

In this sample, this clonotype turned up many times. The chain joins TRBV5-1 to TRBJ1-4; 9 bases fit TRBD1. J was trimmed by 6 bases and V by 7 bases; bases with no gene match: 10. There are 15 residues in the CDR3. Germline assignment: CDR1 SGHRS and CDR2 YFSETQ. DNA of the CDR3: TGCGCCAGCGGACCCTCGGGACAGGGCGATGAAAAACTGTTTTTT. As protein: CASGPSGQGDEKLFF.

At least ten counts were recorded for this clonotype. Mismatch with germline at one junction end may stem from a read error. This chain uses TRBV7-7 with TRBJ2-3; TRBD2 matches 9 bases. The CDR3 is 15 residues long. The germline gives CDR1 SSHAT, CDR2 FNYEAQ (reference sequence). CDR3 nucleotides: TGTGCTAGCAGCTTATCTAGCGGGAATTGGGATACGCAGTATTTT. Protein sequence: CASSLSSGNWDTQYF. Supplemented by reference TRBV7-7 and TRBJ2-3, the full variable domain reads GAGVSQSPRYKVTKRGQDVTLRCDPISSHATLYWYQQALGQGPEFLTYFNYEAQPDKSGLPSDRFSAERPEGSISTLTIQRTEQRDSAMYRCASSLSSGNWDTQYFGPGTRLTVL.

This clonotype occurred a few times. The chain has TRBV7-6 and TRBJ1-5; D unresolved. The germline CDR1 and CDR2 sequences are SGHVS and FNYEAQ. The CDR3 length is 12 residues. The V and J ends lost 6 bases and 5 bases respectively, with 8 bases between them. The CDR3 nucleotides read TGTGCCAGCAGGGCAGTAGATCAGCCCCAGCATTTT. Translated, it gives CASRAVDQPQHF. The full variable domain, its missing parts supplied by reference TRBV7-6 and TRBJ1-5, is GAGVSQSPRYKVTKRGQDVALRCDPISGHVSLYWYRQALGQGPEFLTYFNYEAQQDKSGLPNDRFSAERPEGSISTLTIQRTEQRDSAMYRCASRAVDQPQHFGDGTRLSIL.

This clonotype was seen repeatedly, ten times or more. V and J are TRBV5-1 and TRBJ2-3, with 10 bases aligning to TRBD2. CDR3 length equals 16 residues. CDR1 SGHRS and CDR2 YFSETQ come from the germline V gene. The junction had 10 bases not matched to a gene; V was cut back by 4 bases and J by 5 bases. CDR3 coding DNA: TGCGCCAGCAGCCCAGCGGGAGGGCCGGTAGGAGATACGCAGTATTTT. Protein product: CASSPAGGPVGDTQYF.

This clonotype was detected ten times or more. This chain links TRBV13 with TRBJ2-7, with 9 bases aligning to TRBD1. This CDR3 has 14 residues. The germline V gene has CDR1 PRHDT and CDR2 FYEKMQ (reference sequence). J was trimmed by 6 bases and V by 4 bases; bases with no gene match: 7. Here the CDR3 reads CASSSGQGAFEQYF. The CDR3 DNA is TGTGCCAGCAGCTCGGGACAGGGTGCATTCGAGCAGTACTTC. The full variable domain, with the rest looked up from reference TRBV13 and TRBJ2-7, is AAGVIQSPRHLIKEKRETATLKCYPIPRHDTVYWYQQGPGQDPQFLISFYEKMQSDKGSIPDRFSAQQFSDYHSELNMSSLELGDSALYFCASSSGQGAFEQYFGPGTRLTVT.

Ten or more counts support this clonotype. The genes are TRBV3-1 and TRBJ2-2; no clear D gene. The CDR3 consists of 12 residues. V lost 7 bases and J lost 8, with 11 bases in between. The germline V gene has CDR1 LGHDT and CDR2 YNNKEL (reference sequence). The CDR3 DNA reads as TGTGCCAGCACCCGCGACCAAGGGGAGCTGTTTTTT. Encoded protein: CASTRDQGELFF.

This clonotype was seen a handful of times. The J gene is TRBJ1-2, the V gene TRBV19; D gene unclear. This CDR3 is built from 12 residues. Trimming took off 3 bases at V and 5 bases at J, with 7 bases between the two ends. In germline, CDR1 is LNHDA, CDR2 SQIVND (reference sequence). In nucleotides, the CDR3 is TGTGCCAGTAGTATGAGGGTTTATGGCTACACCTTC. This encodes CASSMRVYGYTF.

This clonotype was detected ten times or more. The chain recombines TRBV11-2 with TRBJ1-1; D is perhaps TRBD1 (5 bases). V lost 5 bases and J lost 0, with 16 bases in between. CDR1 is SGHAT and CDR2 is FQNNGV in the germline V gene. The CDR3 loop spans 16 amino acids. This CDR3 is CASSPPLGLLNTEAFF. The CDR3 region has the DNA TGTGCCAGCAGCCCCCCTTTGGGACTACTGAACACTGAAGCTTTCTTT. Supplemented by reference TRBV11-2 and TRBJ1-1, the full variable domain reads EAGVAQSPRYKIIEKRQSVAFWCNPISGHATLYWYQQILGQGPKLLIQFQNNGVVDDSQLPKDRFSAERLKGVDSTLKIQPAKLEDSAVYLCASSPPLGLLNTEAFFGQGTRLTVV.

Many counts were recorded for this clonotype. CDR3 DNA sequence: TGTGCCAGCAGCTCCCGACTAGCGGGAGTATACGAGCAGTACTTC. As protein: CASSSRLAGVYEQYF. V gene TRBV11-2 combines with J gene TRBJ2-7, with TRBD2 matching over 12 bases. The CDR3 loop spans 15 amino acids. V shed 4 bases and J 4 bases; nucleotides not matched to a gene: 5. CDR1 and CDR2 from the germline V gene are SGHAT and FQNNGV.

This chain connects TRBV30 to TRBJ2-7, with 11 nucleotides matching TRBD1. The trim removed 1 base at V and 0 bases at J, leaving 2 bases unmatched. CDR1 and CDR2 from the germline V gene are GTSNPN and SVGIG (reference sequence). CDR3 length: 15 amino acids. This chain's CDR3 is CAWSAGTGGSYEQYF. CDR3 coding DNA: TGTGCCTGGAGTGCCGGGACAGGGGGCTCCTACGAGCAGTACTTC.

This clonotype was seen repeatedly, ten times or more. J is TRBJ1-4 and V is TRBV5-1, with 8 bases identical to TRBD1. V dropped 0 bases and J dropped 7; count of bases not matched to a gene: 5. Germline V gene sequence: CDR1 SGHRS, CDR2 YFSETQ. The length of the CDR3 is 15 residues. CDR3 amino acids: CASSLADRESEKLFF. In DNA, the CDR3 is TGCGCCAGCAGCTTGGCGGACAGGGAAAGTGAAAAACTGTTTTTT. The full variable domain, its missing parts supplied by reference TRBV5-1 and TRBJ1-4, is KAGVTQTPRYLIKTRGQQVTLSCSPISGHRSVSWYQQTPGQGLQFLFEYFSETQRNKGNFPGRFSGRQFSNSRSEMNVSTLELGDSALYLCASSLADRESEKLFFGSGTQLSVL.

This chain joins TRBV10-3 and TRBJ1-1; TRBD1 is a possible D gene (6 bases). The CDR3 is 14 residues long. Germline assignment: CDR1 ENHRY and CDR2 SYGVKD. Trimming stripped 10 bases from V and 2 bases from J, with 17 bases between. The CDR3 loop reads CATSLGQFNTEAFF. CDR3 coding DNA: TGTGCCACCAGCCTCGGACAGTTCAACACTGAAGCTTTCTTT.

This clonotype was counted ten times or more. The CDR3 here is CASSQVLGAKAYEQYF. Here the CDR3 DNA reads TGTGCCAGCAGCCAAGTTCTGGGGGCAAAGGCCTACGAGCAGTACTTC. The V call is TRBV3-1, the J call TRBJ2-7; weak D call: TRBD1 (6 bases). Germline V gene data show CDR1 as LGHDT and CDR2 as YNNKEL (reference sequence). V was clipped by 1 base and J by 2 bases, with 15 bases between them. The CDR3 loop spans 16 amino acids.

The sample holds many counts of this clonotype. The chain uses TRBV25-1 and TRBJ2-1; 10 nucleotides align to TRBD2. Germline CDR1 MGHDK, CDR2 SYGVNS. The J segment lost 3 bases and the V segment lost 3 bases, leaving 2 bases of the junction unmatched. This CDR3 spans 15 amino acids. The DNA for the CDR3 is TGTGCCAGCAGTGATCTAGCGGGAGACTACAATGAGCAGTTCTTC. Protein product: CASSDLAGDYNEQFF. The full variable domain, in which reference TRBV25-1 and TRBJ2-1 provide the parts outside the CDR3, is EADIYQTPRYLVIGTGKKITLECSQTMGHDKMYWYQQDPGMELHLIHYSYGVNSTEKGDLSSESTVSRIRTEHFPLTLESARPSHTSQYLCASSDLAGDYNEQFFGPGTRLTVL.

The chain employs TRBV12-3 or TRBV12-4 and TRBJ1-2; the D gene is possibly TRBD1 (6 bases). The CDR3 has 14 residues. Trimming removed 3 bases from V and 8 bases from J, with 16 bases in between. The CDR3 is CASSLGTGDIGYTF. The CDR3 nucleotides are TGTGCCAGCAGTTTGGGCACCGGGGACATCGGCTACACCTTC.